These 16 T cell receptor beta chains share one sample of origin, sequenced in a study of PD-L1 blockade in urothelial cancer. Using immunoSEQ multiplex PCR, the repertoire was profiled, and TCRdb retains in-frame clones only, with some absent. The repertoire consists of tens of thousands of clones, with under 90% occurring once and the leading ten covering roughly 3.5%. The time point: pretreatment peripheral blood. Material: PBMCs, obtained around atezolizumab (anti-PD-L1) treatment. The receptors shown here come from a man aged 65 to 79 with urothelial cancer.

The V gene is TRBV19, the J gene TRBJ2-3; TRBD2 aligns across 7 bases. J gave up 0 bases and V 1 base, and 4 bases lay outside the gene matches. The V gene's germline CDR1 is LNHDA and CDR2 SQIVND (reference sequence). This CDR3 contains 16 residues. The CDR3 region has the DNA TGTGCCAGTAGTATAGGTGGTAGCGGGAGCACAGATACGCAGTATTTT. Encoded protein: CASSIGGSGSTDTQYF.

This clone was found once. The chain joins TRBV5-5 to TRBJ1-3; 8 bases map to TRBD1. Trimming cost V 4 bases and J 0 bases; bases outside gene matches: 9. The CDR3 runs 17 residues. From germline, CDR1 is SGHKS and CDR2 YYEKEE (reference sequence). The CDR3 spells CASSPRTGQFSGNTIYF. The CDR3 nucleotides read TGTGCCAGCAGCCCCAGGACAGGGCAATTCTCTGGAAACACCATATATTTT.

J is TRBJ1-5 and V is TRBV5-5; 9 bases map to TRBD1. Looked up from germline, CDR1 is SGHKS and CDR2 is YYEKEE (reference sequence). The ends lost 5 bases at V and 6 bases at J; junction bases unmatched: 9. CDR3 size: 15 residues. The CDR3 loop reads CASRVGWTGAQPQHF. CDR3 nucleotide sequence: TGTGCCAGCAGAGTAGGTTGGACAGGGGCTCAGCCCCAGCATTTT.

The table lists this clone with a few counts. CDR3 sequence: CASRGLAGDNEQFF. The CDR3 DNA follows: TGTGCCAGTCGTGGACTAGCGGGAGACAATGAGCAGTTCTTC. The J gene is TRBJ2-1, the V gene TRBV19; 13 bases fit TRBD2. CDR3 size: 14 residues. The V segment lost 8 bases and the J segment 5 bases; nucleotides outside the gene matches: 3. CDR1 and CDR2 (germline): LNHDA, SQIVND (reference sequence).

The CDR3 spells CASSSGRGDYEQYF. CDR3 sequence (DNA): TGTGCCAGCAGCTCCGGGCGCGGGGACTACGAGCAGTACTTC. The chain has TRBV7-2 and TRBJ2-7; possible D gene TRBD2, 6 bases. Germline CDR1 and CDR2: SGHTA and FQGNSA. The CDR3 is made up of 14 amino acids. The germline V and J ends were trimmed by 4 bases and 3 bases, with 13 bases remaining between them.

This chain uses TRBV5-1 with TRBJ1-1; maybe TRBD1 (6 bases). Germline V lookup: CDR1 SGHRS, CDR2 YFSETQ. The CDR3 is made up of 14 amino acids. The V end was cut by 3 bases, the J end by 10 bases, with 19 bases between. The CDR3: CASSSQGETIGAFF. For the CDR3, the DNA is TGCGCCAGCAGCTCACAGGGAGAAACTATAGGAGCTTTCTTT.

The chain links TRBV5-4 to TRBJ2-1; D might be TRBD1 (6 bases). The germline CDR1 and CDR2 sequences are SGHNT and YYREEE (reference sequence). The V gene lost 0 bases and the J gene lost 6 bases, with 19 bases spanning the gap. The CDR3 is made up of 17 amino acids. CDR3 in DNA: TGTGCCAGCAGCTTGGGGACAGCGCTGCGATCCCGCAATGAGCAGTTCTTC. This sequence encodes CASSLGTALRSRNEQFF.

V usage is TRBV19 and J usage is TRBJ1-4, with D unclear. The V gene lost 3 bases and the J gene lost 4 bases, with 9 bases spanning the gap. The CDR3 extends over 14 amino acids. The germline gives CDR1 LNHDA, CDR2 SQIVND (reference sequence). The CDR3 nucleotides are TGTGCCAGTAGTATCGGAGGGAATAATGAAAAACTGTTTTTT. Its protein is CASSIGGNNEKLFF.

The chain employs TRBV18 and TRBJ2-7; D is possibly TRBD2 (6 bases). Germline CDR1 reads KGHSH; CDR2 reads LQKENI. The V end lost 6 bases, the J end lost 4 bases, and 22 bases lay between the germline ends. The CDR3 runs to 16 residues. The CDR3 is CASSSFSGPNRYEQYF. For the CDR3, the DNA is TGTGCCAGCTCCTCGTTTAGCGGCCCCAACCGTTACGAGCAGTACTTC.

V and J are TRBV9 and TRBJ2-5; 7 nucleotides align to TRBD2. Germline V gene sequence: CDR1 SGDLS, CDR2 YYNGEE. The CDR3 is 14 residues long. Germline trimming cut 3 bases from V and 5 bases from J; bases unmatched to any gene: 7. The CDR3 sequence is CASSDRLAGETQYF. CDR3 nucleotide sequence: TGTGCCAGCAGCGACCGACTAGCTGGCGAGACCCAGTACTTC.

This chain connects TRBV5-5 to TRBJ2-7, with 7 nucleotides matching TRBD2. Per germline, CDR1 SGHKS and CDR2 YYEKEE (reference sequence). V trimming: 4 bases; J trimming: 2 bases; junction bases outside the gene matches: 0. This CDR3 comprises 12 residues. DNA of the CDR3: TGTGCCAGCAGCGGGACTACCTACGAGCAGTACTTC. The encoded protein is CASSGTTYEQYF.

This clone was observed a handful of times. Written as DNA, the CDR3 is TGTGCCATCAGTGAGTCGAGTAGCGGGAGAGGGACAGATACGCAGTATTTT. It is translated as CAISESSSGRGTDTQYF. The genes are TRBV10-3 and TRBJ2-3; 9 nucleotides align to TRBD2. Germline trimming cut 0 bases from V and 3 bases from J; bases unmatched to any gene: 7. Germline V gene data show CDR1 as ENHRY and CDR2 as SYGVKD. The CDR3 is made up of 17 amino acids.

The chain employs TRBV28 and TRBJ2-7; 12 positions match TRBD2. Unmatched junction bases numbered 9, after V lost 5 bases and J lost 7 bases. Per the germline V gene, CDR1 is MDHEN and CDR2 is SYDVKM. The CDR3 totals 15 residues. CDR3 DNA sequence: TGTGCCAGCAGTCCCACTAGCGGGAGGTTCGGAGAGCAGTACTTC. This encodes CASSPTSGRFGEQYF. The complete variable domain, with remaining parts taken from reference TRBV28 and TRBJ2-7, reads DVKVTQSSRYLVKRTGEKVFLECVQDMDHENMFWYRQDPGLGLRLIYFSYDVKMKEKGDIPEGYSVSREKKERFSLILESASTNQTSMYLCASSPTSGRFGEQYFGPGTRLTVT.

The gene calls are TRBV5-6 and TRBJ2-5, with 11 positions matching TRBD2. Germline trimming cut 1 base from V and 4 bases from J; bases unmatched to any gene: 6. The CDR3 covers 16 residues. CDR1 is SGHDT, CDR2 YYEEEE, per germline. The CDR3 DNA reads TGTGCCAGCAGCTTGCTTAGCGGGAGGGCGGCAGAGACCCAGTACTTC. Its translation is CASSLLSGRAAETQYF.

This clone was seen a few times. In DNA, the CDR3 is TGTGCCAGTAGCGGGTGGGGGGTTTCCTCTGCTGGGGCCAACGTCCTGACTTTC. As protein: CASSGWGVSSAGANVLTF. The chain combines TRBV19 with TRBJ2-6, with D tentatively TRBD2 (6 bases). The CDR3 is 18 residues long. Germline lookup yields CDR1 LNHDA and CDR2 SQIVND (reference sequence). Trimming cost V 6 bases and J 2 bases, with 20 bases left between them.

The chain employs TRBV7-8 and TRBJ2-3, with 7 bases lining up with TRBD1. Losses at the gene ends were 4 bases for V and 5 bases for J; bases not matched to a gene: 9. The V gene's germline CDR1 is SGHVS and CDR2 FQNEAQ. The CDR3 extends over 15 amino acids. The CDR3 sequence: CASSSTGTQGDTQYF. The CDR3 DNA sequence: TGTGCCAGCAGCTCGACAGGGACGCAGGGAGATACGCAGTATTTT.